A single sample gave rise to the 14 T cell receptor beta chains below, sequenced in a study of blood T cell repertoires in COVID-19 (dated by TCRdb to 2018 to 2020). The library was obtained by the immunoSEQ multiplex PCR assay. TCRdb holds this immuneACCESS table with in-frame rearrangements only. Some clones are missing; in checked studies, unresolved V genes explain under half, and the rest has no known cause. The sample table lists 70,000 to 75,000 clones, roughly 90% of them with a count of one. The ten largest clones take up roughly 10% of the sample. The sample comprised peripheral blood. Every receptor here comes from a human donor in a cohort sampled during active COVID-19.

This chain uses TRBV15 with TRBJ2-3, with 10 bases that match TRBD1. Unmatched junction bases numbered 7, after V lost 6 bases and J lost 4 bases. CDR1 and CDR2 from the germline V gene are LNHNV and YYDKDF (reference sequence). CDR3 length: 15 amino acids. As DNA, the CDR3 is TGTGCCACCAGTCTTGACAGGGGGCGCGCAGATACGCAGTATTTT. Translation gives CATSLDRGRADTQYF. Full variable domain (remainder filled in from reference TRBV15 and TRBJ2-3): DAMVIQNPRYQVTQFGKPVTLSCSQTLNHNVMYWYQQKSSQAPKLLFHYYDKDFNNEADTPDNFQSRRPNTSFCFLDIRSPGLGDTAMYLCATSLDRGRADTQYFGPGTRLTVL.

CDR3 region: CASSINRDRASYEQYF. The CDR3 bases are TGTGCCAGTAGTATTAACCGGGACAGGGCCTCCTACGAGCAGTACTTC. V gene TRBV19 combines with J gene TRBJ2-7; 9 bases are a match to TRBD1. V dropped 3 bases and J dropped 0; count of bases not matched to a gene: 6. The length of the CDR3 is 16 residues. Germline CDR1 LNHDA, CDR2 SQIVND (reference sequence).

The chain carries TRBV5-4 and TRBJ2-1, with 9 bases matching TRBD2. The CDR3 contains 18 residues. Germline V CDR1 and CDR2: SGHNT, YYREEE (reference sequence). Trimming at V came to 0 bases and at J to 0 bases, leaving 7 bases not matched to a gene. As DNA, the CDR3 is TGTGCCAGCAGCTTGGATAGCGGGGGATGGAGCTCCTACAATGAGCAGTTCTTC. Amino acid sequence: CASSLDSGGWSSYNEQFF.

The chain links TRBV6-5 to TRBJ2-7; D might be TRBD1 (6 bases). Germline V CDR1 and CDR2: MNHEY, SVGAGI. The CDR3 is made up of 15 amino acids. V lost 6 bases to trimming and J lost 3 bases, with 18 bases between them. CDR3 residues: CASSFRGGLNYEQYF. CDR3 nucleotides: TGTGCCAGCAGCTTTCGAGGGGGTTTGAACTACGAGCAGTACTTC.

This rearrangement joins TRBV7-2 to TRBJ2-3; 7 bases agree with TRBD2. CDR1 and CDR2 (germline): SGHTA, FQGNSA. V was pared by 5 bases and J by 0 bases, with 5 bases of the junction left unmatched. The CDR3 loop spans 15 amino acids. CDR3 in DNA: TGTGCCAGCAGCCTACTAGCGCAAAGCACAGATACGCAGTATTTT. Its protein is CASSLLAQSTDTQYF.

The chain combines TRBV4-3 with TRBJ2-1, with a tentative D call TRBD1 (6 bases). V gave up 2 bases and J gave up 10 bases, with 15 bases separating them. The CDR3 length is 14 residues. The V gene's germline CDR1 is LGHNA and CDR2 YSLEER. Written as DNA, the CDR3 is TGCGCCAGCAGCCAAAACACCCAGGGGCTAGAGCAGTTCTTC. This sequence encodes CASSQNTQGLEQFF.

This clone has a handful of counts. The genes are TRBV4-1 and TRBJ1-5; D remains unclear. V lost 4 bases, J lost 0 bases, and 10 bases lay in between. The CDR3 runs to 15 residues. Germline assignment: CDR1 MGHRA and CDR2 YSYEKL. The CDR3 nucleotides are TGCGCCAGCAGCCTCTCGCGAAATAGCAATCAGCCCCAGCATTTT. This translates into CASSLSRNSNQPQHF.

This clone is hyperexpanded by share. The chain has TRBV6-6 and TRBJ1-5; 10 positions match TRBD1. The V gene's germline CDR1 is MNHNY and CDR2 SVGAGI (reference sequence). J gave up 5 bases and V 5 bases, and 12 bases lay outside the gene matches. This CDR3 is 17 amino acids long. The CDR3 loop reads CASSPILGQGMHQPQHF. CDR3 nucleotides: TGTGCCAGCAGTCCTATTTTGGGACAGGGGATGCATCAGCCCCAGCATTTT.

The chain is built from TRBV7-2 and TRBJ1-2; 7 positions match TRBD1. The CDR3 loop spans 15 amino acids. Germline V gives CDR1 SGHTA, CDR2 FQGNSA. Trimming removed 1 base from V and 2 bases from J; junction bases left unmatched: 4. CDR3 region: CASSLERGQNYGYTF. CDR3 DNA: TGTGCCAGCAGCTTAGAAAGGGGGCAAAACTATGGCTACACCTTC.

The rearrangement links TRBV18 to TRBJ2-3; the D gene is possibly TRBD2 (6 bases). Trimming took off 9 bases at V and 3 bases at J, with 16 bases between the two ends. This CDR3 is built from 14 residues. Germline V gives CDR1 KGHSH, CDR2 LQKENI. CDR3 loop: CASYKGLKTDTQYF. The CDR3 bases are TGTGCCAGTTACAAGGGACTTAAAACAGATACGCAGTATTTT.

This clone was found once. This sequence joins TRBV6-2 or TRBV6-3 and TRBJ2-3, with TRBD2 matching over 15 bases. The trim removed 4 bases at V and 4 bases at J, leaving 6 bases unmatched. The CDR3 covers 17 residues. Germline V gives CDR1 MNHEY, CDR2 SVGEGT. The CDR3 here is CASSWTSGRAGSDTQYF. The DNA of the CDR3 is TGTGCCAGCAGTTGGACTAGCGGGAGGGCCGGGTCAGATACGCAGTATTTT.

There are a few counts of this clone. This chain uses TRBV28 with TRBJ2-1, with 14 nucleotides matching TRBD2. This CDR3 is built from 19 residues. V lost 7 bases, J lost 6 bases, and 17 bases stayed unmatched. The germline V gene encodes CDR1 MDHEN and CDR2 SYDVKM. CDR3 sequence: CASKGPGLAGDGVGNEQFF. In DNA form, the CDR3 reads TGTGCCAGCAAAGGTCCGGGACTAGCGGGAGACGGGGTGGGCAATGAGCAGTTCTTC.

The chain combines TRBV20-1 with TRBJ2-1, with a tentative D call TRBD1 (5 bases). The CDR3 length is 11 residues. The germline V gene encodes CDR1 DFQATT and CDR2 SNEGSKA (reference sequence). V shed 7 bases and J shed 4 bases, with 8 bases lying between them. CDR3 nucleotides: TGCAGTGGGGGCTCTTACAATGAGCAGTTCTTC. It specifies CSGGSYNEQFF.

The gene calls are TRBV9 and TRBJ2-1; D is possibly TRBD2 (6 bases). This CDR3 is 14 amino acids long. Germline lookup yields CDR1 SGDLS and CDR2 YYNGEE. Deletions cut 3 bases from V and 5 bases from J, with 12 bases between. The DNA for the CDR3 is TGTGCCAGCAGCGACCGGGACTTTAACAATGAGCAGTTCTTC. Translating it yields CASSDRDFNNEQFF.